This T cell receptor (beta chain) was recorded in a study of shared clonotypes between healthy human individuals. Broader study findings: Limited genetic and exposure-history diversity came from having few donors. Relative to clonotypes present in all four donors, those not shared had lower generation probabilities.

As regards this clone: Its specificity is not known.

The CDR3 sequence is 13 residues long. The germline CDR1 and CDR2 sequences are MGHRA and YSYEKL. V was cut by 1 base and J by 7 bases, with 10 bases left in between. The assay was immunoSEQ multiplex PCR, and TCRdb's table has in-frame clones only and misses some. The data contain about 2.4 million clones, roughly 93% of them seen just once; the ten biggest clones take up around 0.4%. Material: naive CD4+ T cells from PBMCs. The subset was: CD45RA+ positively selected. The chain couples TRBV4-1 to TRBJ1-1; possibly TRBD1 for D (5 bases). The clonotype originates from a man younger than 35 in good health. Some clones in this sample may be carry-over from other donors' samples. Here the CDR3 reads CASSQGGRFEAFF. CDR3 coding DNA: TGCGCCAGCAGCCAAGGGGGACGGTTTGAAGCTTTCTTT.